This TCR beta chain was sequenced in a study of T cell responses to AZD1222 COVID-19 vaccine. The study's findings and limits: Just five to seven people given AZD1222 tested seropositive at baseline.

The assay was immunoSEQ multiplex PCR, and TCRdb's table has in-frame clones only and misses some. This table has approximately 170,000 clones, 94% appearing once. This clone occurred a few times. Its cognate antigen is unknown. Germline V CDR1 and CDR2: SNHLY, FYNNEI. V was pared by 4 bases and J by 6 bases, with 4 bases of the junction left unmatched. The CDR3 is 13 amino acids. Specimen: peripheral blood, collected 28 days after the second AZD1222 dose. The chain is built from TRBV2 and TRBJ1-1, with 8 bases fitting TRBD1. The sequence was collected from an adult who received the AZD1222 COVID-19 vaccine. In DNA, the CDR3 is TGTGCCAGCAGTGGACAGGGGCTCCCTGAAGCTTTCTTT. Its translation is CASSGQGLPEAFF.